This entry describes one T cell receptor beta chain. These data come from a study of CD8 T cells in Susac syndrome. With 5 bases clipped from V and 4 bases from J, the junction kept 7 bases outside the gene matches. The germline gives CDR1 MDHEN, CDR2 SYDVKM. The CDR3 has 14 residues. RNA amounts of about 0.5 to 1 ug underwent reverse transcription with random hexamers. Each CDR3 protein is one row after TCRdb ran MiXCR on the immunoSEQ multiplex PCR reads. The table has 110,000 to 150,000 distinct CDR3 sequences, approximately 93% seen once. Sample: CD8+ T cells from PBMCs. The chain has TRBV28 and TRBJ2-7; the match to TRBD1 covers 8 bases. The sequence was obtained from a human donor in good health. The CDR3 DNA follows: TGTGCCAGCAGTCCCCAGGGGGCCCCATACGAGCAGTACTTC. Protein sequence: CASSPQGAPYEQYF.